This TCR beta chain was observed in a study of identical twins. Via MiXCR, TCRdb re-called the 5' RACE reads, giving one row per CDR3 protein. The sample records about 520,000 distinct CDR3 sequences, about 20% being singletons. This CDR3 spans 14 amino acids. Trimming took 4 bases from V and 0 from J, leaving 10 bases between them. Germline lookup yields CDR1 ENHRY and CDR2 SYGVKD. These sequences were also reported in another study, on T cells expressing NK-cell markers. That publication notes: Sorted T-cell subsets CD3+CD56+NKG2C+, CD3+CD56+NKG2C- and CD3+CD56-NKG2C+ were TCR beta-sequenced. Most of the eight sequenced donors were classified as HCMV-seropositive, and one was classified as seronegative. The leading position in the CD3+CD56-NKG2C+ fraction of a few donors also went to these clonotypes.

The receptor's source is a woman younger than 35 in good health. This rearrangement joins TRBV10-3 to TRBJ2-7; D gene uncertain. Sequenced material: CD4+ T cells sorted from blood. In DNA form, the CDR3 reads TGTGCCATCAGTGCAAGAGATATCTCCTACGAGCAGTACTTC. Translated: CAISARDISYEQYF.